This T cell receptor (beta chain) was recovered during a study of T cells in Graves' hyperthyroidism and ophthalmopathy. The patients, who ranged from 18 to 65 in age, presented with newly diagnosed hyperthyroidism lasting under 2 months. This clonotype was counted between two and nine times. There were TCR beta CDR3 regions amplified from RNA transcripts. The HTBI primer set was used in a first-round RT-PCR of the TCR CDR3. TCRdb passed the multiplex PCR reads through MiXCR, listing each CDR3 protein once. The sample lists 350,000 or so distinct CDR3 sequences; 15% to 20% were seen once. The V end lost 2 bases, the J end lost 4 bases, and 20 bases lay between the germline ends. The CDR3 has 17 amino acids. Per the germline V gene, CDR1 is SGHVS and CDR2 is FQNEAQ.

This chain connects TRBV7-8 to TRBJ2-5; D may be TRBD2 (6 bases). The source of this sequence is a woman in her fifties or sixties with Graves' hyperthyroidism. Source material: blood. The CDR3 nucleotides are TGTGCCAGCAGCTTAAAGGTCGGCGGGAAGGTCCTAGAGACCCAGTACTTC. Amino acids: CASSLKVGGKVLETQYF. Combining the CDR3 with reference TRBV7-8 and TRBJ2-5 gives the whole variable domain GAGVSQSPRYKVAKRGQDVALRCDPISGHVSLFWYQQALGQGPEFLTYFQNEAQLDKSGLPSDRFFAERPEGSVSTLKIQRTQQEDSAVYLCASSLKVGGKVLETQYFGPGTRLLVL.